These 2 T cell receptor beta chains came from one sample sequenced in a study of human T cells and chemical hapten exposure. From the RACE reads, TCRdb called clonotypes with MiXCR, one entry per CDR3 protein. This table has 120,000 or so distinct CDR3 sequences, roughly 13% appearing once. Time point defined: patch test 1, 2 weeks after DPC sensitization. Treatment in this sample: therapeutic diphenylcyclopropenone sensitization with weekly scalp DPC. The sequences come from whole blood, collected in connection with sensitization to the hapten diphenylcyclopropenone (DPC). The receptors derive from a man younger than 35 with alopecia areata. Some clones in this sample may be carry-over from other donors' samples.

The rearrangement joins TRBV2 to TRBJ2-3, with D possibly being TRBD1 (5 bases). Germline CDR1 and CDR2: SNHLY and FYNNEI. V dropped 5 bases and J dropped 2 bases, with 14 bases sitting between them. The CDR3 has 15 amino acids. The CDR3 DNA is TGTGCCAGCAGTTACAGGTGGATTTTCACAGATACGCAGTATTTT. It translates to CASSYRWIFTDTQYF.

In its sample, this clonotype was seen a few times. This sequence joins TRBV10-2 and TRBJ2-3, with D perhaps assigned TRBD1 or TRBD2 (6 bases each). CDR1 is WSHSY and CDR2 is SAAADI in the germline V gene. V dropped 4 bases and J dropped 2 bases, with 10 bases sitting between them. The length of the CDR3 is 14 residues. The CDR3 loop is CASSGGAYTDTQYF. The DNA of the CDR3 is TGCGCCAGCAGTGGGGGGGCCTACACAGATACGCAGTATTTT.